This T cell receptor beta chain was captured in a study of regulatory T cells in long-lasting Graves disease. This clonotype was counted between two and nine times. Time point reported: newly diagnosed GD, antithyroid drugs for less than 3 months. PBMC RNA served as the TCR library source. Through Arm-PCR of CDR3 regions and iRepertoire HTBI primers, TCR beta libraries were built. From the multiplex PCR reads, TCRdb called clonotypes with MiXCR, one entry per CDR3 protein. The sample holds 500,000 or so distinct CDR3 sequences, 14% seen once. Germline V lookup: CDR1 SGHTA, CDR2 FQGTGA. This CDR3 contains 21 residues. V gave up 1 base and J gave up 4 bases; unmatched junction bases: 18. These same records also appear under a second study, on T cells in Graves' hyperthyroidism and ophthalmopathy. That investigation notes: Blood also carried most thyroid clonotypes expanded above 0.001.

Sequenced material: peripheral blood mononuclear cells (PBMCs), taken at new diagnosis, from a patient treated with antithyroid drugs. The source of this sequence is a woman in her forties or fifties with Graves disease. This chain joins TRBV7-3 and TRBJ2-5; 13 bases fit TRBD2. The CDR3 loop is CASSLRGGGWTSGSRGETQYF. DNA for the CDR3: TGTGCCAGCAGCTTAAGGGGAGGGGGGTGGACTAGCGGGAGCAGAGGAGAGACCCAGTACTTC.